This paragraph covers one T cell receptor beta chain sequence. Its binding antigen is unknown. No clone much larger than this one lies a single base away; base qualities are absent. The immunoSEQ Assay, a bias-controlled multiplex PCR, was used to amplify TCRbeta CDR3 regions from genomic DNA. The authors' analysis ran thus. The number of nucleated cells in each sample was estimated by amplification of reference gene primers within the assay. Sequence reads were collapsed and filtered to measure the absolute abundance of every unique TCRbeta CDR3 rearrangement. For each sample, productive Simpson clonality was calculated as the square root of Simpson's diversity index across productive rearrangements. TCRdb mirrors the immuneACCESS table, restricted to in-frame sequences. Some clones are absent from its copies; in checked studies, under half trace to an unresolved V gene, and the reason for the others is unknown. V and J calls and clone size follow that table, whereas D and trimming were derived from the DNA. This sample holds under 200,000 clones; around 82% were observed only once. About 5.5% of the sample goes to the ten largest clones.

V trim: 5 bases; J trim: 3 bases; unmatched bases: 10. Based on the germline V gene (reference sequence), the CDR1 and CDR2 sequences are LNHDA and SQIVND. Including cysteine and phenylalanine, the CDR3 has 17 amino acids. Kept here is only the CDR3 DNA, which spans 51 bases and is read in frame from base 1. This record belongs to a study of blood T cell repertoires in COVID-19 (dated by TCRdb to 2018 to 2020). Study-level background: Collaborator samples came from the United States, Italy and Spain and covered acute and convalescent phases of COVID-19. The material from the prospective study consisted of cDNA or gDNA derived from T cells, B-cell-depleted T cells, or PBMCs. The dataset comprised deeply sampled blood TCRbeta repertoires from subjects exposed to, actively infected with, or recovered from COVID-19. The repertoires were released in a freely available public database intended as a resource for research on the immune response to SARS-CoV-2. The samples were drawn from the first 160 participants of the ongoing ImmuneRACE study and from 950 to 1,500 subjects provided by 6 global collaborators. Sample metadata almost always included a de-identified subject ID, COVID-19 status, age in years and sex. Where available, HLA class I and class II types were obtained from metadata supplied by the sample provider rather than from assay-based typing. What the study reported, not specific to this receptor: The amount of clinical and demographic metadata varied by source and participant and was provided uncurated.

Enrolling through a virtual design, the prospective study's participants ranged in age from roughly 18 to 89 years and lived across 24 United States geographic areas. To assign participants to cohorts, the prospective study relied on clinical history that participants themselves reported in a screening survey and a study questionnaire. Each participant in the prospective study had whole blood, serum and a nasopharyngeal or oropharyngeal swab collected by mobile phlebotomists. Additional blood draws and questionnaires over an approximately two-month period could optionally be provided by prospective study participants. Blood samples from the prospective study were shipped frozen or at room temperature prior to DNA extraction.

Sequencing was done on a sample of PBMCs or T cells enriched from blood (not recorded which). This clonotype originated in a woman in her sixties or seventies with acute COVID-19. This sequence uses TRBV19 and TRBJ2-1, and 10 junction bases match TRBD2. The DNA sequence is TGTGCCAGTAGTCCCCCTAGCGGGAGTACAGGCTACAATGAGCAGTTCTTC. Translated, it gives CASSPPSGSTGYNEQFF.